This T cell receptor (beta chain) was obtained from a study of blood T cell repertoires in COVID-19. The V segment lost 1 base and the J segment 6 bases; nucleotides outside the gene matches: 4. CDR1 and CDR2 from the germline V gene are SGHTA and FQGNSA. The CDR3 runs 16 residues. This table comes from immunoSEQ multiplex PCR, and its TCRdb copy is limited to in-frame clones, with some not included. Here the sample spans about 200,000 clones, around four fifths being singletons. Seattle patients were enrolled while actively infected and followed longitudinally. The sequence came from a man between 60 and 70 years old with COVID-19, enrolled during active disease. The sequenced material came from peripheral blood. The chain recombines TRBV7-2 with TRBJ2-3; 13 bases are shared with TRBD2. The CDR3, as DNA: TGTGCCAGCAGCTTAGTCGGGACTAGCGGGGCGGATACGCAGTATTTT. Amino acids: CASSLVGTSGADTQYF.